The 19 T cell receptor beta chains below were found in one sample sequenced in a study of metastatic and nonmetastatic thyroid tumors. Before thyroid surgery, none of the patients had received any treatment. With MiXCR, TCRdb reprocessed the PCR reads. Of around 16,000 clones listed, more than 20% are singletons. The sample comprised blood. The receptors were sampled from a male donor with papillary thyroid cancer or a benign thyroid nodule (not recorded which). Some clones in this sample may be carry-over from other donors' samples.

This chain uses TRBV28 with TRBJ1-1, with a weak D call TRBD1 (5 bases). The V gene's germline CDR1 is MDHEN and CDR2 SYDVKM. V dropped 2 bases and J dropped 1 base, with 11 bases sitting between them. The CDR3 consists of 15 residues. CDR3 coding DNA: TGTGCCAGCAGTTTAGAGGGGTTATCGAACACTGAAGCTTTCTTT. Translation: CASSLEGLSNTEAFF.

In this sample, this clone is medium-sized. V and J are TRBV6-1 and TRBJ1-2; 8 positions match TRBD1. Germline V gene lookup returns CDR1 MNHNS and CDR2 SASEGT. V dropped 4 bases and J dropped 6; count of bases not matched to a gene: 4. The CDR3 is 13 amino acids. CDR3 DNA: TGTGCCAGCAGTGGACAGGGGATAGATGGCTACACCTTC. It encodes CASSGQGIDGYTF.

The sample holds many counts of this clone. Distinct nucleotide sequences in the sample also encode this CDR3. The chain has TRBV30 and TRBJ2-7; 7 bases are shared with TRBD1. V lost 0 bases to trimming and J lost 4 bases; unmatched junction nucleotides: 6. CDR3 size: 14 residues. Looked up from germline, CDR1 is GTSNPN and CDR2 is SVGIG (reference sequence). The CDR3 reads CAWSVAGTAYEQYF. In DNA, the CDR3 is TGTGCCTGGAGTGTAGCAGGGACAGCTTACGAGCAGTACTTC.

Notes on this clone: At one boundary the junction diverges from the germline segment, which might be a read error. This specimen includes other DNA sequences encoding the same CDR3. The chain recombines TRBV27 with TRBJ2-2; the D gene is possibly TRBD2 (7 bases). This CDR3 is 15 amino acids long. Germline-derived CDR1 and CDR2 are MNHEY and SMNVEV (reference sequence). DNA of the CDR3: TGTGCTAGCACCTTCGGGGGGCCGAACACCGGGGAGCTGTTTTTT. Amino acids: CASTFGGPNTGELFF.

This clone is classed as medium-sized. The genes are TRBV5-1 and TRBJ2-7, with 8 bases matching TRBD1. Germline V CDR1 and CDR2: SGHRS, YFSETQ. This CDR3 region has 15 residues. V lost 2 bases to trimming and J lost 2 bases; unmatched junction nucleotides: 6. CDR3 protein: CASSLRGTGAYEQYF. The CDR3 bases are TGCGCCAGCAGCTTACGCGGGACAGGTGCCTACGAGCAGTACTTC.

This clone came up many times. CDR3 nucleotides: TGTGCCAGCAGCCTTGGGGCGTCGGGCAATCAGCCCCAGCATTTT. It encodes CASSLGASGNQPQHF. This chain uses TRBV3-1 with TRBJ1-5; the D gene is possibly TRBD1 (5 bases). The length of the CDR3 is 15 residues. Germline CDR1 LGHDT, CDR2 YNNKEL (reference sequence). V lost 4 bases, J lost 2 bases, and 12 bases lay in between.

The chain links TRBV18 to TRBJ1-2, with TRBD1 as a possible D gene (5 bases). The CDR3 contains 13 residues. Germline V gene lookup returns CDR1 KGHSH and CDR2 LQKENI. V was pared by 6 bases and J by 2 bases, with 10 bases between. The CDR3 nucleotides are TGTGCCAGCTCTCCGGACAAGAACTATGGCTACACCTTC. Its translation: CASSPDKNYGYTF.

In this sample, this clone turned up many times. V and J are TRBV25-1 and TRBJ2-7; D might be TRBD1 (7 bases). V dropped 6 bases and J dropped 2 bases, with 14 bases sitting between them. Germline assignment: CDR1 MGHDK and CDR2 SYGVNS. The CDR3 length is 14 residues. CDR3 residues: CASRAGQPPYEQYF. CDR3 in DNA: TGTGCCAGCAGGGCGGGACAGCCTCCCTACGAGCAGTACTTC.

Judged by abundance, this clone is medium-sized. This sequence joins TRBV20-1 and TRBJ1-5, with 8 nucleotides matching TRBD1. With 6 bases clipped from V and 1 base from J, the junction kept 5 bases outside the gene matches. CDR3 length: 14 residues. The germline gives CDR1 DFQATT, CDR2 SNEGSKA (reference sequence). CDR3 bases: TGCAGTGCAAGGACAGGGTCGAGCAATCAGCCCCAGCATTTT. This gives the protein CSARTGSSNQPQHF.

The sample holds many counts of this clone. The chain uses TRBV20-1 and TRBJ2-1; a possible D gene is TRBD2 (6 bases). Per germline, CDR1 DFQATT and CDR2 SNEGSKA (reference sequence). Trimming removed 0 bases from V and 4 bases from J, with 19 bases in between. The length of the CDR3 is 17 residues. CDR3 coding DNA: TGCAGTGCTAGAGACCGGGTCGAGGGCGGGATTTACAATGAGCAGTTCTTC. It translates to CSARDRVEGGIYNEQFF.

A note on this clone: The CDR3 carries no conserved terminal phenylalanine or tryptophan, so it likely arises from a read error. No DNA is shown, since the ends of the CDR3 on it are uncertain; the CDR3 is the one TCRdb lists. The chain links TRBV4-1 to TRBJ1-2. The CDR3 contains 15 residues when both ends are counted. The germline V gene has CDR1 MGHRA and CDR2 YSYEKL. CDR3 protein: CASSQQDAGGYGYSL.

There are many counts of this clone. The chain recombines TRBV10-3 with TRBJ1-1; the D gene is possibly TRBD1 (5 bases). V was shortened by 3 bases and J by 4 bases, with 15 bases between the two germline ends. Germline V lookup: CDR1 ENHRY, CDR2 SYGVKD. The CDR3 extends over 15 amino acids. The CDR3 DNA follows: TGTGCCATCAGTGATTTGGGGGAAAGGGGCACTGAAGCTTTCTTT. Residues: CAISDLGERGTEAFF.

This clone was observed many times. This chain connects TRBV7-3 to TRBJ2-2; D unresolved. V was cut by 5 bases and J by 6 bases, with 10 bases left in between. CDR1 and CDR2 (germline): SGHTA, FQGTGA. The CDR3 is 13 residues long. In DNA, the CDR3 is TGTGCCAGCAGCATACAAGTCGCCGGGGAGCTGTTTTTT. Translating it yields CASSIQVAGELFF.

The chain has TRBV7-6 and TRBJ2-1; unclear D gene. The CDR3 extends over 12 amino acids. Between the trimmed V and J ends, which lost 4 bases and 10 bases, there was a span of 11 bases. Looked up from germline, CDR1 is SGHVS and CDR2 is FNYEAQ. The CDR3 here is CASSSKVNEQFF. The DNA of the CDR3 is TGTGCCAGCAGCTCTAAGGTTAACGAGCAGTTCTTC.

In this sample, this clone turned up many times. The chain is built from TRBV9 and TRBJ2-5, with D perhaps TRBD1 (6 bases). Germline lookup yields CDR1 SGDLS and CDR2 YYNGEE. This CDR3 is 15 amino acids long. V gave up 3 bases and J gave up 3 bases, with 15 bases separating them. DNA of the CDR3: TGTGCCAGCAGCGCGTCCGGGACACCTAAAGAGACCCAGTACTTC. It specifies CASSASGTPKETQYF.

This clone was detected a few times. CDR3 sequence: CASSPPGLAGIEQYF. In nucleotides, the CDR3 is TGTGCCAGCAGCCCCCCGGGACTAGCGGGAATCGAGCAGTACTTC. The genes are TRBV11-2 and TRBJ2-7, with TRBD2 matching over 13 bases. Germline V CDR1 and CDR2: SGHAT, FQNNGV. The trim removed 5 bases at V and 6 bases at J, leaving 7 bases unmatched. The CDR3 has 15 residues.

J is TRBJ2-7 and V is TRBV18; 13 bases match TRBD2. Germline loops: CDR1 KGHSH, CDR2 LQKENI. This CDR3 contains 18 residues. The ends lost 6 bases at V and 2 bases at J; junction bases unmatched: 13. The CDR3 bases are TGTGCCAGCTCGGATCCCGGACTAGCGGGAGACCGTCCCTACGAGCAGTACTTC. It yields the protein CASSDPGLAGDRPYEQYF.

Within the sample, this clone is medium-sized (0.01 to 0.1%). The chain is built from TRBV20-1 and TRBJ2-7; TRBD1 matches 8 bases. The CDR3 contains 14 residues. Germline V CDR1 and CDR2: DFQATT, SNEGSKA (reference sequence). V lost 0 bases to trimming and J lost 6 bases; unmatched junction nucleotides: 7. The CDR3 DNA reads TGCAGTGCTAGAGACGGACAGGGATGGGGCGAGCAGTACTTC. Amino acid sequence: CSARDGQGWGEQYF.

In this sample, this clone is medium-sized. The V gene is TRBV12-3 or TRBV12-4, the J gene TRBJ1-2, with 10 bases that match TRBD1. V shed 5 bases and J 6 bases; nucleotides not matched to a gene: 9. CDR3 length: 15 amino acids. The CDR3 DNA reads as TGTGCCAGCAGTCCAAGGACAGGGGGATACGATGGCTACACCTTC. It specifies CASSPRTGGYDGYTF.